This TCR beta chain was recovered during a study of blood T cell repertoires in COVID-19. Whole-study context: The study drew acute and convalescent COVID-19 samples from the United States, Italy and Spain.

Germline V gives CDR1 ENHRY, CDR2 SYGVKD. This CDR3 contains 14 residues. Trimming took 3 bases from V and 6 from J; bases not matched to a gene: 6. The protocol was immunoSEQ multiplex PCR, while the TCRdb copy is restricted to in-frame clones and leaves out a portion. The table includes around 150,000 clones, roughly 90% detected once. Followed longitudinally, the Seattle patients had been enrolled during active infection. This clone is a singleton in its sample. Source material: peripheral blood. The chain employs TRBV10-3 and TRBJ1-1; TRBD1 agrees at 8 bases. The sequence was collected from a man aged 30-40 years with COVID-19, enrolled during active disease. CDR3 amino acids: CAISEFQGAPEAFF. The CDR3 nucleotides are TGTGCCATCAGTGAATTTCAGGGGGCTCCTGAAGCTTTCTTT.